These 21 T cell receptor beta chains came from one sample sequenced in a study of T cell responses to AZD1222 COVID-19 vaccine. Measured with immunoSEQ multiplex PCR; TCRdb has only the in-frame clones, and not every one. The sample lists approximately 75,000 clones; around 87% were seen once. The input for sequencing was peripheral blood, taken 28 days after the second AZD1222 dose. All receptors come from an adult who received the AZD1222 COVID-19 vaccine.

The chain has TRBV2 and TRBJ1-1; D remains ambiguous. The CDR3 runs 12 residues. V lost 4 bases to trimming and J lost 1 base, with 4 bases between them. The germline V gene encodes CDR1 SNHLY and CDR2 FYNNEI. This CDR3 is CASSVGNTEAFF. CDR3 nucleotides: TGTGCCAGCAGTGTGGGGAACACTGAAGCTTTCTTT.

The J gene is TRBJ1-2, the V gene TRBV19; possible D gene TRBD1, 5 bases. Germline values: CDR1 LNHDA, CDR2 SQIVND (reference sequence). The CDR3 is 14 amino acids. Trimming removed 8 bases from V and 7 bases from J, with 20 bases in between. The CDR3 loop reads CASAPWGVVGGYTF. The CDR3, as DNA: TGTGCCAGTGCCCCCTGGGGGGTTGTTGGTGGCTACACCTTC.

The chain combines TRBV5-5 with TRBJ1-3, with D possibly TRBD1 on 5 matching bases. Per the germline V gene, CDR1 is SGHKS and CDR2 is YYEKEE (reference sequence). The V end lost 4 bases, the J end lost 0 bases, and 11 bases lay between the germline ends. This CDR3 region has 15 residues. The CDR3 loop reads CASSVDSPSGNTIYF. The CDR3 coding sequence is TGTGCCAGCAGCGTCGACAGCCCCTCTGGAAACACCATATATTTT.

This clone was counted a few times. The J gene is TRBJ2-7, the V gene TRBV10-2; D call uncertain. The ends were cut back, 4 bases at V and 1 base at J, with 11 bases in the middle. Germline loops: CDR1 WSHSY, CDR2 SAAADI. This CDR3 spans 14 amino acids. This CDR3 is CASSVGFPSYEQYF. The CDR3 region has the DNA TGCGCCAGCAGTGTAGGCTTCCCATCCTACGAGCAGTACTTC.

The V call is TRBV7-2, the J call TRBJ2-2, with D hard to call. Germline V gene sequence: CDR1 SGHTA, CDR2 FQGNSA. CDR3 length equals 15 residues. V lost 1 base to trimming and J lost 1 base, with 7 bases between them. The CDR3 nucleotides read TGTGCCAGCAGCTTAGGGTATAGGAACACCGGGGAGCTGTTTTTT. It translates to CASSLGYRNTGELFF.

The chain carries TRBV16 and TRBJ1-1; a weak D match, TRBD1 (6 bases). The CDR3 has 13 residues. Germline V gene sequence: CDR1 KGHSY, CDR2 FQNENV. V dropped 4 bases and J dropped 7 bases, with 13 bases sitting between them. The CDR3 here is CASSPWTAFEAFF. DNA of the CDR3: TGTGCCAGCAGCCCCTGGACAGCATTTGAAGCTTTCTTT.

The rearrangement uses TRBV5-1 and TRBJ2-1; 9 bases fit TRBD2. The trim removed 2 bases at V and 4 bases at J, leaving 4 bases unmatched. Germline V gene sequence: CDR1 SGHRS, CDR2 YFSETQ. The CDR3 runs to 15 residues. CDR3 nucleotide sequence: TGCGCCAGCAGCTTACAGCGGGGGGATTACAATGAGCAGTTCTTC. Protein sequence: CASSLQRGDYNEQFF. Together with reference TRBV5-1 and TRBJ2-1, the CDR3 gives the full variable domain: KAGVTQTPRYLIKTRGQQVTLSCSPISGHRSVSWYQQTPGQGLQFLFEYFSETQRNKGNFPGRFSGRQFSNSRSEMNVSTLELGDSALYLCASSLQRGDYNEQFFGPGTRLTVL.

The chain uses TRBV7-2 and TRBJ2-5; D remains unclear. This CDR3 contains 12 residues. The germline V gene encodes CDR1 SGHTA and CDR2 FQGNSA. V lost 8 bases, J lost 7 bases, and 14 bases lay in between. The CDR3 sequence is CASGLSLGTQYF. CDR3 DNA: TGTGCCAGCGGGCTGAGTTTAGGGACCCAGTACTTC.

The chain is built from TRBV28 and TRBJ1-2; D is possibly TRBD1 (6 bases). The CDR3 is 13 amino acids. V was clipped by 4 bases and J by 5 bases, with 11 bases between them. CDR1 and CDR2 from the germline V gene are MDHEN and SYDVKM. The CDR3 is CASSSSGVYGYTF. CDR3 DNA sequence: TGTGCCAGCAGTTCATCAGGGGTTTATGGCTACACCTTC.

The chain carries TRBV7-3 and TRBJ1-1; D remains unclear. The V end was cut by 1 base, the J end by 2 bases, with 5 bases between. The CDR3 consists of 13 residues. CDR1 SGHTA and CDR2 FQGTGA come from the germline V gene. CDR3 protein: CASSLRTNTEAFF. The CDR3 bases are TGTGCCAGCAGCTTAAGGACCAACACTGAAGCTTTCTTT.

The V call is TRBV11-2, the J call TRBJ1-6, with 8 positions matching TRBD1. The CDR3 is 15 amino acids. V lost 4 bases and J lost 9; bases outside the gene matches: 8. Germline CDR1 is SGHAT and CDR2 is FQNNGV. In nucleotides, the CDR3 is TGTGCCAGCAGCTCACAGGGGGTACTGGGTTCACCCCTCCACTTT. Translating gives CASSSQGVLGSPLHF. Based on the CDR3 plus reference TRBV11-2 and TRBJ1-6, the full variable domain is EAGVAQSPRYKIIEKRQSVAFWCNPISGHATLYWYQQILGQGPKLLIQFQNNGVVDDSQLPKDRFSAERLKGVDSTLKIQPAKLEDSAVYLCASSSQGVLGSPLHFGNGTRLTVT.

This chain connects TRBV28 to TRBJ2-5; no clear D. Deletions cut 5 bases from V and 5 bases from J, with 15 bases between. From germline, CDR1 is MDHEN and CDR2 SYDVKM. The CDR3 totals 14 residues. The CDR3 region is CASSPWTLRETQYF. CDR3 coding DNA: TGTGCCAGCAGTCCTTGGACCTTAAGGGAGACCCAGTACTTC.

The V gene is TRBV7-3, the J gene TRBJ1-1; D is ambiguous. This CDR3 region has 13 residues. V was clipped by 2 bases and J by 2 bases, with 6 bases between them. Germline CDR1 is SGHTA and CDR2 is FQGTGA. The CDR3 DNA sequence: TGTGCCAGCAGCTTAGAGGGAAACACTGAAGCTTTCTTT. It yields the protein CASSLEGNTEAFF.

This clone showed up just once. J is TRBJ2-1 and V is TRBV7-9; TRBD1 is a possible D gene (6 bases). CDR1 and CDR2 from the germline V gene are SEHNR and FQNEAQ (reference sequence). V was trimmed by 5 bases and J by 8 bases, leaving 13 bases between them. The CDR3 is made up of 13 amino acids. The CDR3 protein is CASSLTGSYEQFF. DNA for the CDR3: TGTGCCAGCAGCCTGACAGGATCTTATGAGCAGTTCTTC.

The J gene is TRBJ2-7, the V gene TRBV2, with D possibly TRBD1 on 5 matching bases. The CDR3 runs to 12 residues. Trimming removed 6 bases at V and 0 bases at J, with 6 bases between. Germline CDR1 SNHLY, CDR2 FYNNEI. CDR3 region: CASSRDSYEQYF. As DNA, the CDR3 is TGTGCCAGCAGCAGGGACTCCTACGAGCAGTACTTC. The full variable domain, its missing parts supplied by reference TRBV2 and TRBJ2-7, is EPEVTQTPSHQVTQMGQEVILRCVPISNHLYFYWYRQILGQKVEFLVSFYNNEISEKSEIFDDQFSVERPDGSNFTLKIRSTKLEDSAMYFCASSRDSYEQYFGPGTRLTVT.

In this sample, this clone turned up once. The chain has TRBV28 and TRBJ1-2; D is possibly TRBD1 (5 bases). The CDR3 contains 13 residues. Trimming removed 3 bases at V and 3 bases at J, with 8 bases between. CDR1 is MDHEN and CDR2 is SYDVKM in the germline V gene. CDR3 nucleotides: TGTGCCAGCAGTTTGGGGGTCTACTATGGCTACACCTTC. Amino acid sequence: CASSLGVYYGYTF.

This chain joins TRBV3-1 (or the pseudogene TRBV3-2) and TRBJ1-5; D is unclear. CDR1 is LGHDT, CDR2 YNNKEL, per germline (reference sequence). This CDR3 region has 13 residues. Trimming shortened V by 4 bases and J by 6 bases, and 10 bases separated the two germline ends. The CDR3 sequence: CASSRTRSQPQHF. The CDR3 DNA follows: TGTGCCAGCAGCCGAACCAGGAGTCAGCCCCAGCATTTT.

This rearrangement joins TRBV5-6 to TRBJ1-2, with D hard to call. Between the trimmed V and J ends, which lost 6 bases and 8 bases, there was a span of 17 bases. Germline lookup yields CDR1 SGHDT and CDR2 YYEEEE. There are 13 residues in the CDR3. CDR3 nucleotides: TGTGCCAGCACCCCTCAGCCGGGAGAGGGCTACACCTTC. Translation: CASTPQPGEGYTF.

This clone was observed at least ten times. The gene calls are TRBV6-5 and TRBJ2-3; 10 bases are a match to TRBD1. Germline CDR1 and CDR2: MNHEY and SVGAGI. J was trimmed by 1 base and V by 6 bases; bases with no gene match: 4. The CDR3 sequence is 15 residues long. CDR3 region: CASSSGTGGTDTQYF. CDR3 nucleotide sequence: TGTGCCAGCAGCTCCGGGACAGGGGGCACAGATACGCAGTATTTT.

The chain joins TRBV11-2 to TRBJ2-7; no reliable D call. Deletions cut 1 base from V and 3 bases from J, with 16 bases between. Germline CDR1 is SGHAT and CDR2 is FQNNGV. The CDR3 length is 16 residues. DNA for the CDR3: TGTGCCAGCAGCTTAGCCACCAGTTCGGCAGGCTACGAGCAGTACTTC. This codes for CASSLATSSAGYEQYF.

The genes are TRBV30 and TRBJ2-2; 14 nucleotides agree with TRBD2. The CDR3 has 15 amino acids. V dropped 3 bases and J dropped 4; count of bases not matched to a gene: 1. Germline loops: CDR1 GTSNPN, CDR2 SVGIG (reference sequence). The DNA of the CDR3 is TGTGCCTGGAGGGGACTAGCGGGGGTCACCGGGGAGCTGTTTTTT. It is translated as CAWRGLAGVTGELFF.